This record covers a single T cell receptor (beta chain). The antigen is undetermined. Generated by immunoSEQ multiplex PCR, the TCRdb table keeps only in-frame clones and is missing some. Of some 2.4 million clones listed, 93% are singletons. This entry comes from a study of shared clonotypes between healthy human individuals. Study observations and caveats: Collection of samples was limited to blood; tissue repertoires likely differ.

CDR1 and CDR2 (germline): MDHEN, SYDVKM. This CDR3 region has 13 residues. The V end was cut by 5 bases, the J end by 4 bases, with 8 bases between. Sequencing was done on a sample of naive CD4+ T cells from PBMCs. Stated subset: CD45RA+ positively selected. The chain joins TRBV28 to TRBJ2-2; D is unresolved. This TCR was sampled from a man between 18 and 35 years old in good health. Some clones in this sample may be carry-over from other donors' samples. Written as DNA, the CDR3 is TGTGCCAGCAGTCCTCTTTCCACCGGGGAGCTGTTTTTT. Protein: CASSPLSTGELFF.